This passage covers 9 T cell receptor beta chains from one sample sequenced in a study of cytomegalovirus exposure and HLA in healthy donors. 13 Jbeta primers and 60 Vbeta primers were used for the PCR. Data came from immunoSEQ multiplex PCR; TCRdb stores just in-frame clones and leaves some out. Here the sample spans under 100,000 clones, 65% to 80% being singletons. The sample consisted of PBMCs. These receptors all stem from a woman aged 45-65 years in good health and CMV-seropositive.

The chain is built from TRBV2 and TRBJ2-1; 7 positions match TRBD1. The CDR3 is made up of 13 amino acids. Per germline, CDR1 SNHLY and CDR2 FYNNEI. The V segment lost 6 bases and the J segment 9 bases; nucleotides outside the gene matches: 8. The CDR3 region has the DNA TGTGCCAGCAGGCTACAGGGGATCGGTGAGCAGTTCTTC. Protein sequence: CASRLQGIGEQFF.

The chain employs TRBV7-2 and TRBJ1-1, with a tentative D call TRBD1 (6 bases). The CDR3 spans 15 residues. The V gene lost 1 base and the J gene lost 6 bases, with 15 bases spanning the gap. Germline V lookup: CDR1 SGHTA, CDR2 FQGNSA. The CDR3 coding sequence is TGTGCCAGCAGCTTAGATCACAGGGACGGCGCTGAAGCTTTCTTT. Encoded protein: CASSLDHRDGAEAFF.

The CDR3 nucleotides are TGTGCCAGCAGCACGGATTGGCAGGGGGGCTCCTACGAGCAGTACTTC. Its translation: CASSTDWQGGSYEQYF. The chain carries TRBV7-4 and TRBJ2-7; D is perhaps TRBD1 (7 bases). Trimming cost V 5 bases and J 0 bases, with 17 bases left between them. The CDR3 runs to 16 residues. Germline V gene sequence: CDR1 SGHVT, CDR2 SQSDAQ.

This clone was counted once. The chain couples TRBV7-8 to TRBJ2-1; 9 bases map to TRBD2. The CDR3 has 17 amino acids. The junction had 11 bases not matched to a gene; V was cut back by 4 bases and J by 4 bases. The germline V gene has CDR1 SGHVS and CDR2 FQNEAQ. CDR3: CASSSLAGRPIYNEQFF. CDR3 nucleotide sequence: TGTGCCAGCAGCTCTCTAGCGGGGCGCCCCATATACAATGAGCAGTTCTTC.

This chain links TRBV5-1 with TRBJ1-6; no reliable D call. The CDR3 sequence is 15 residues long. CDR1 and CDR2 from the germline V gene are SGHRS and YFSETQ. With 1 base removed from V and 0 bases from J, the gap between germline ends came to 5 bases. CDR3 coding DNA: TGCGCCAGCAGCTTGTTAGACTCCTATAATTCACCCCTCCACTTT. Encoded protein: CASSLLDSYNSPLHF.

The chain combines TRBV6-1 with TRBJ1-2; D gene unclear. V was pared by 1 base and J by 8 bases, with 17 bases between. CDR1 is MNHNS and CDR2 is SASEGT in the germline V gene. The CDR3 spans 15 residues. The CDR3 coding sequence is TGTGCCAGCAGTGAAGTCATGGGCCCCCTCCGCGGCTACACCTTC. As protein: CASSEVMGPLRGYTF.

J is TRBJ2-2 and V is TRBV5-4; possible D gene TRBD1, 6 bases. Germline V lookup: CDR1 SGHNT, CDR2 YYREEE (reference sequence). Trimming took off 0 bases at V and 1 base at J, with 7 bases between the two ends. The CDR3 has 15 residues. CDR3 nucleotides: TGTGCCAGCAGCTTGGACAGGGTGAACACCGGGGAGCTGTTTTTT. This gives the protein CASSLDRVNTGELFF.

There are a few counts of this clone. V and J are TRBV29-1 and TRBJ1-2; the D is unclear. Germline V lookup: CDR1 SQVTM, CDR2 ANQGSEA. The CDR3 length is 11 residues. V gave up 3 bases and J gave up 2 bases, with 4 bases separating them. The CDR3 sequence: CSVDRNYGYTF. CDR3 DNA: TGCAGCGTTGACAGGAACTATGGCTACACCTTC.

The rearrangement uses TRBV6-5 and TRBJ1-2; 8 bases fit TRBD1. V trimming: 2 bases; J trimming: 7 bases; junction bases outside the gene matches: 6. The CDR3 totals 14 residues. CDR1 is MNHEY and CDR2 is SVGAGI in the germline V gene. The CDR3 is CASSYIDRGGGYTF. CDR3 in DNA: TGTGCCAGCAGTTACATTGACAGGGGTGGTGGCTACACCTTC.